Listed below are T cell receptor beta chains from one sample, sequenced in a study of T cells in localized non-small cell lung cancer. Some clones are missing from TCRdb's copy, which holds only in-frame ones; the method was immunoSEQ multiplex PCR. The sample includes tens of thousands of clones, around 93% of them seen just once. Sequencing was performed on peripheral blood, taken before any cancer treatment. These receptors all come from a female donor of 60 years or more with stage I lung adenocarcinoma. Both conserved end residues are part of each CDR3. D genes are given only for firm matches. Clone size, where shown, is once, few, many, or a class for clones that have expanded.

DNA | CDR3 | J | D | V | size
TGTGCCAGCAGTGAAGGGGCCAACACTGAAGCTTTCTTT | CASSEGANTEAFF | TRBJ1-1 | NA | TRBV2 | NA
TGTGCCAGCAGCTCCGAGCCGAATTTGGGCTACGAGCAGTACTTC | CASSSEPNLGYEQYF | TRBJ2-7 | NA | TRBV5-5 | large
TGTGCCAGCAGCTTGTTGAGCCCCGGGGGGTTCACAGATACGCAGTATTTT | CASSLLSPGGFTDTQYF | TRBJ2-3 | TRBD2 | TRBV5-6 | NA
TGCAGTGTAACAGTTACGAACACTGAAGCTTTCTTT | CSVTVTNTEAFF | TRBJ1-1 | NA | TRBV29-1 | NA
TGTGCCAGCAGTGAATTGGTCGCGCATTTT | CASSELVAHF | TRBJ1-5 | NA | TRBV6-1 | NA
TGTGCCAGCAGCGCCGGTAACAGAGGGAACACCATATATTTT | CASSAGNRGNTIYF | TRBJ1-3 | NA | TRBV9 | NA
TGTGCCATCAGTGAGGTGGGACTAGCGTACTTC | CAISEVGLAYF | TRBJ2-7 | TRBD2 | TRBV10-3 | NA
TGTGCCAGCAGTTGGGCGGGGGCTTACTCTGGAAACACCATATATTTT | CASSWAGAYSGNTIYF | TRBJ1-3 | NA | TRBV28 | NA
TGCGCCAGCAGCTTGTCGCCGGGGGCACCCTCTGGAAACACCATATATTTT | CASSLSPGAPSGNTIYF | TRBJ1-3 | NA | TRBV5-1 | NA
TGCAGCGTTGGACAGCCAACTAATGAAAAACTGTTTTTT | CSVGQPTNEKLFF | TRBJ1-4 | NA | TRBV29-1 | NA
TGCGCCAGCGGCCAAAGCGGGGGGACAGATACGCAGTATTTT | CASGQSGGTDTQYF | TRBJ2-3 | TRBD2 | TRBV5-1 | once
TGCGCCAGCAGCTTGAGGCAGGGGGCCTCCGAGCAGTACTTC | CASSLRQGASEQYF | TRBJ2-7 | TRBD1 | TRBV5-1 | NA
TGCGCCAGCAGCTTGGACGGTTCCTACGAGCAGTACTTC | CASSLDGSYEQYF | TRBJ2-7 | NA | TRBV5-1 | NA
TGTGCCAGCAGCTTAGCGGGTTGGCAAAATGAGCAGTTCTTC | CASSLAGWQNEQFF | TRBJ2-1 | NA | TRBV11-2 | NA
TGTGCCAGCAGCGTAGCCGGACAGGGGGTTTTCTCTGGGGCCAACGTCCTGACTTTC | CASSVAGQGVFSGANVLTF | TRBJ2-6 | TRBD1 | TRBV9 | NA
TGCGCCAGCAGCTTGGGAGGGCGGGCCGAGGGCTACACCTTC | CASSLGGRAEGYTF | TRBJ1-2 | NA | TRBV5-1 | NA
TGTGCCAGCAGTGTTGAAATGAACACTGAAGCTTTCTTT | CASSVEMNTEAFF | TRBJ1-1 | NA | TRBV6-1 | NA
TGTGCCAGCAGCCCGACAGGTTTCGACAATGAGCAGTTCTTC | CASSPTGFDNEQFF | TRBJ2-1 | NA | TRBV7-9 | few
TGTGCCAGCAGCTTAGCGCCCGTTGGGGGCGGTGGCTACACCTTC | CASSLAPVGGGGYTF | TRBJ1-2 | NA | TRBV7-2 | NA
TGTGCCAGCGGGCAGGGGAAGAATTCACCCCTCCACTTT | CASGQGKNSPLHF | TRBJ1-6 | NA | TRBV6-1 | NA
TGTGCCAGCAGCCCCAGGACAGGGGGCGGCGGGGAGCTGTTTTTT | CASSPRTGGGGELFF | TRBJ2-2 | TRBD1 | TRBV7-6 | NA
TGCGCCAGCAGCCCGGAGGGAACAGGGTATGGCTATGGCTACACCTTC | CASSPEGTGYGYGYTF | TRBJ1-2 | NA | TRBV5-1 | NA
TGTGCCAGCAGCGCGGGGGTCGGAAAGACTGAAGCTTTCTTT | CASSAGVGKTEAFF | TRBJ1-1 | NA | TRBV9 | NA
TGTGCCAGCAGCTTAGCGGGAGGGATCGAGCAGTACTTC | CASSLAGGIEQYF | TRBJ2-7 | TRBD2 | TRBV7-9 | NA
TGTGCCAGCAGCACGCGACAGGGAACCACTGAAGCTTTCTTT | CASSTRQGTTEAFF | TRBJ1-1 | TRBD1 | TRBV7-8 | NA
TGTGCCAGCAGCCTACTAGCGGGGCCCGGCGGGGAGCTGTTTTTT | CASSLLAGPGGELFF | TRBJ2-2 | TRBD2 | TRBV6-4 | NA
TGTGCCAGCGGGGTATCGGATGAGCAGTTCTTC | CASGVSDEQFF | TRBJ2-1 | NA | TRBV7-2 | medium-sized
TGTGCCAGCAGCTTGGGCACTAGCGGGGTTACCAATGAGCAGTTCTTC | CASSLGTSGVTNEQFF | TRBJ2-1 | TRBD2 | TRBV7-2 | NA
TGTGCCAGTAGTGCCCGACTAGCGGGGGGGCTTAACACCGGGGAGCTGTTTTTT | CASSARLAGGLNTGELFF | TRBJ2-2 | TRBD2 | TRBV19 | NA
TGTGCCAGCAGTACAGGGGGCTCTGGAAACACCATATATTTT | CASSTGGSGNTIYF | TRBJ1-3 | TRBD1 | TRBV28 | once
TGTGCCTGGAGTGTACGGTCAGCCAATAGCAATCAGCCCCAGCATTTT | CAWSVRSANSNQPQHF | TRBJ1-5 | NA | TRBV30 | few
TGTGCCAGCCGTACGTCCGGGGTGGCCGGGGAGCTGTTTTTT | CASRTSGVAGELFF | TRBJ2-2 | NA | TRBV14 | NA
TGTGCCAGCAGCTTCTCCGGGAAGGGCGGAAACACCATATATTTT | CASSFSGKGGNTIYF | TRBJ1-3 | NA | TRBV7-2 | NA
TGTGCCAGCAGCGAGGGACTGTACCAAGAGACCCAGTACTTC | CASSEGLYQETQYF | TRBJ2-5 | NA | TRBV2 | NA
TGCGCCAGCAGCTTAACGGGGACCGGCAACACTGAAGCTTTCTTT | CASSLTGTGNTEAFF | TRBJ1-1 | NA | TRBV5-1 | NA
TGTGCCTGGGGACAGAGCTCTGGAAACACCATATATTTT | CAWGQSSGNTIYF | TRBJ1-3 | NA | TRBV30 | NA
TGTGCCAGCAGCGGCGCGGGGGGGCTTAAAGATACGCAGTATTTT | CASSGAGGLKDTQYF | TRBJ2-3 | TRBD2 | TRBV9 | NA
TGTGCCAGCAGCTTAGTTAGGCAGGAGGGCAATCAGCCCCAGCATTTT | CASSLVRQEGNQPQHF | TRBJ1-5 | NA | TRBV7-9 | NA
TGTGCCAGCAGTAGGCAGGGAAATCAGCCCCAGCATTTT | CASSRQGNQPQHF | TRBJ1-5 | NA | TRBV2 | NA
TGTGCCAGCAGCTTAGCGACAGGTAGCAATCAGCCCCAGCATTTT | CASSLATGSNQPQHF | TRBJ1-5 | NA | TRBV7-8 | NA
TGTGCCAGCAGCCGGGGGTATCTGGCAGGGGGCGTTTACACCGGGGAGCTGTTTTTT | CASSRGYLAGGVYTGELFF | TRBJ2-2 | TRBD1 | TRBV5-7 | NA
TGTGCCAGCAGCTTAATCTCTAGCGGGGACAAAGCCCACAATGAGCAGTTCTTC | CASSLISSGDKAHNEQFF | TRBJ2-1 | TRBD2 | TRBV7-3 | NA
TGTGCCAGCAGCTTGAGTGGGGGAGAGACCCAGTACTTC | CASSLSGGETQYF | TRBJ2-5 | NA | TRBV5-5 | once
TGTGCCTGGATCCCCCTGGGGGGCATGGGCCGGGGAGCTGTTTTT | CAWIPLGGMGRGAVF | TRBJ2-2 | NA | TRBV30 | NA
TGCAGCGTTGCGACAGGCTTTAGTAATGAAAAACTGTTTTTT | CSVATGFSNEKLFF | TRBJ1-4 | NA | TRBV29-1 | NA
TGCGCCAGCAGCCAAGATCGTCCGTACGAGCAGTACTTC | CASSQDRPYEQYF | TRBJ2-7 | NA | TRBV4-3 | NA
TGTGCTAGCAGCACGGACAGGAACACTGAAGCTTTCTTT | CASSTDRNTEAFF | TRBJ1-1 | NA | TRBV7-7 | few
TGTGCCAGCAGCCCCAATCGGGACGTCCCCTACGAGCAGTACTTC | CASSPNRDVPYEQYF | TRBJ2-7 | NA | TRBV7-2 | once
TGTGCCAGCAGTGAAAATGAGGCGAATGAGCAGTTCTTC | CASSENEANEQFF | TRBJ2-1 | NA | TRBV2 | NA
TGTGCCAGCAGCGTAGCGACAGTCTTGAACACTGAAGCTTTCTTT | CASSVATVLNTEAFF | TRBJ1-1 | NA | TRBV9 | few
TGTGCCAGCAGCAAAGTTACACGAAACTACGAGCAGTACTTC | CASSKVTRNYEQYF | TRBJ2-7 | NA | TRBV21-1 | once
TGTGCCAGTAGTGCGGGACAGGGACCCTACAATGAGCAGTTCTTC | CASSAGQGPYNEQFF | TRBJ2-1 | TRBD1 | TRBV19 | NA
TGTGCCAGCAGCTTGGCCCTGAGGGCGCGAGACACTGAAGCTTTCTTT | CASSLALRARDTEAFF | TRBJ1-1 | NA | TRBV5-8 | NA